These 31 T cell receptor beta chains were all obtained from the same sample, sequenced in a study of immune heterogeneity within non-small cell lung tumors. Bulk tumor genomic DNA, roughly 660 ng per sample, was used as template. Biopsy collection occurred during surgery, with several far-apart biopsies per primary tumor. Undergoing curative surgery were patients whose non-small cell lung cancer was untreated and newly diagnosed. Amplifying TCR beta CDR3 involved multiplex PCR carried out with 32 V and 13 J primers. TCRdb processed the multiplex PCR reads anew with MiXCR; each CDR3 protein has one entry. In the table there are 2,000 to 3,000 distinct CDR3 sequences, around a quarter of which are singletons. The sequenced material came from lung tumor tissue. These receptors originate from a man aged 35 to 55 with non-small cell lung cancer.

This chain joins TRBV6-6 and TRBJ2-1, with 12 nucleotides matching TRBD2. CDR3 length equals 17 residues. The V segment lost 0 bases and the J segment 2 bases; nucleotides outside the gene matches: 2. Germline V gene lookup returns CDR1 MNHNY and CDR2 SVGAGI (reference sequence). The CDR3 region has the DNA TGTGCCAGCAGTTACTCGCTAGCGGGAGGGCCCTACAATGAGCAGTTCTTC. Protein product: CASSYSLAGGPYNEQFF.

The CDR3 loop reads CASSHDRKSRTF. Here the CDR3 DNA reads TGTGCCAGCAGCCACGACCGGAAAAGTAGGACCTTC. The chain carries TRBV14 and TRBJ1-2; no definite D call. The CDR3 extends over 12 amino acids. V lost 3 bases and J lost 14, with 16 bases in between. CDR1 and CDR2 (germline): SGHDN, FVKESK.

This chain links TRBV19 with TRBJ1-2, with D maybe TRBD1 (5 bases). The CDR3 extends over 14 amino acids. Per germline, CDR1 LNHDA and CDR2 SQIVND (reference sequence). Trimming stripped 4 bases from V and 4 bases from J, with 13 bases between. The CDR3 bases are TGTGCCAGTAGTACCCTTGACAGCCTCTATGGCTACACCTTC. It translates to CASSTLDSLYGYTF.

By frequency in the sample, this clonotype is medium-sized. V and J are TRBV20-1 and TRBJ2-7; 11 bases map to TRBD2. Trimming at V came to 2 bases and at J to 0 bases, leaving 0 bases not matched to a gene. This CDR3 is 14 amino acids long. Germline CDR1 reads DFQATT; CDR2 reads SNEGSKA (reference sequence). The CDR3 region has the DNA TGCAGTGCTAGACTAGCGGGAGGCTCCTACGAGCAGTACTTC. This sequence encodes CSARLAGGSYEQYF.

This clonotype is medium-sized in the sample. V and J are TRBV7-9 and TRBJ2-2; no definite D call. Germline loops: CDR1 SEHNR, CDR2 FQNEAQ (reference sequence). V lost 0 bases and J 5 bases, leaving 7 bases between the germline ends. The CDR3 runs 14 residues. This chain's CDR3 is CASSLALTTGELFF. The CDR3 region has the DNA TGTGCCAGCAGCTTAGCGCTCACTACCGGGGAGCTGTTTTTT.

This clonotype ranks as medium-sized. The chain is built from TRBV6-1 and TRBJ2-1; 8 bases align to TRBD1. The CDR3 is made up of 13 amino acids. V dropped 5 bases and J dropped 10; count of bases not matched to a gene: 7. Germline CDR1 and CDR2: MNHNS and SASEGT. CDR3 in amino acids: CASSSTTGAEQFF. CDR3 nucleotide sequence: TGTGCCAGCAGTTCGACGACAGGGGCCGAGCAGTTCTTC.

Many counts were recorded for this clonotype. The V call is TRBV6-2 or TRBV6-3, the J call TRBJ2-1; TRBD1 might be the D (6 bases). V dropped 2 bases and J dropped 3 bases, with 8 bases sitting between them. Per germline, CDR1 MNHEY and CDR2 SVGEGT. The CDR3 extends over 14 amino acids. As DNA, the CDR3 is TGTGCCAGCAGTTACGAGGGGGTCTACAATGAGCAGTTCTTC. Encoded protein: CASSYEGVYNEQFF.

This clonotype is classed as medium-sized. The chain couples TRBV6-1 to TRBJ1-1; D is unclear. The CDR3 spans 13 residues. Between the trimmed V and J ends, which lost 8 bases and 1 base, there was a span of 11 bases. CDR1 MNHNS and CDR2 SASEGT come from the germline V gene. CDR3 nucleotide sequence: TGTGCCAGCGGTGCACGAGAGAACACTGAAGCTTTCTTT. Protein product: CASGARENTEAFF.

Judged by abundance, this clonotype is medium-sized (0.01 to 0.1%). The CDR3 sequence is CASSPGQGAWETQYF. The CDR3 DNA sequence: TGTGCCAGCAGCCCGGGACAGGGGGCTTGGGAGACCCAGTACTTC. This rearrangement joins TRBV7-3 to TRBJ2-5, with 12 bases aligning to TRBD1. In germline, CDR1 is SGHTA, CDR2 FQGTGA. V trimming: 5 bases; J trimming: 5 bases; junction bases outside the gene matches: 6. The CDR3 consists of 15 residues.

This clonotype is medium-sized. The rearrangement uses TRBV27 and TRBJ2-3; D gene unclear. This CDR3 spans 15 amino acids. Germline values: CDR1 MNHEY, CDR2 SMNVEV (reference sequence). The V end was cut by 2 bases, the J end by 2 bases, with 11 bases between. The CDR3 protein is CASSLSLVDTDTQYF. The CDR3, as DNA: TGTGCCAGCAGTTTAAGTTTGGTGGACACAGATACGCAGTATTTT.

In this sample, this clonotype is medium-sized. This chain links TRBV7-2 with TRBJ2-3, with D possibly being TRBD1 or TRBD2 (5 bases each). V gave up 5 bases and J gave up 4 bases, with 22 bases separating them. Germline V gene lookup returns CDR1 SGHTA and CDR2 FQGNSA. This CDR3 contains 17 residues. This CDR3 is CASSSDEGFSRADTQYF. Written as DNA, the CDR3 is TGTGCCAGCAGCAGTGACGAGGGGTTCAGTAGGGCAGATACGCAGTATTTT.

This clonotype was seen a few times. The missing conserved phenylalanine or tryptophan at the end of this CDR3 makes a read error likely. The DNA is left out, because the CDR3 cannot be placed on it with certainty; the CDR3 is given as TCRdb lists it. The chain carries TRBV30 and TRBJ2-3; TRBD1 reflects the table's D call only, with no check against the DNA. The CDR3 spans 15 residues, counting both ends. Germline values: CDR1 GTSNPN, CDR2 SVGIG (reference sequence). The CDR3 is CAWSRDRPYEQYFGP.

This clonotype is labeled as large (0.1 to 1%). The V call is TRBV6-1, the J call TRBJ2-7; 9 positions agree with TRBD1. Germline V lookup: CDR1 MNHNS, CDR2 SASEGT. The CDR3 contains 16 residues. After removal of 5 bases from V and 4 bases from J, the junction contained 12 bases not matched to a gene. The CDR3 reads CASSSIPGQGLYEQYF. The CDR3 DNA is TGTGCCAGCAGTTCCATACCGGGACAGGGATTATACGAGCAGTACTTC.

By share, this clonotype ranks as medium-sized. This chain links TRBV6-5 with TRBJ1-2, with 9 bases lining up with TRBD1. This CDR3 region has 15 residues. V was pared by 2 bases and J by 8 bases, with 9 bases of the junction left unmatched. Germline V gene data show CDR1 as MNHEY and CDR2 as SVGAGI. CDR3 protein: CASSYPGTGRWGYTF. Here the CDR3 DNA reads TGTGCCAGCAGTTACCCCGGGACAGGGCGATGGGGCTACACCTTC.

This clonotype ranks as medium-sized (0.01 to 0.1%). V and J are TRBV6-5 and TRBJ2-2; the match to TRBD2 covers 14 bases. With 0 bases clipped from V and 0 bases from J, the junction kept 9 bases outside the gene matches. CDR3 size: 21 residues. CDR1 and CDR2 from the germline V gene are MNHEY and SVGAGI. The CDR3 sequence is CASSYSNLRTSGRSNTGELFF. CDR3 DNA sequence: TGTGCCAGCAGTTACTCCAACCTAAGGACTAGCGGGAGGTCGAACACCGGGGAGCTGTTTTTT.

This clonotype is categorized as medium-sized. J is TRBJ1-6 and V is TRBV11-2; 11 bases map to TRBD1. V trimming: 5 bases; J trimming: 6 bases; junction bases outside the gene matches: 3. This CDR3 has 15 residues. In germline, CDR1 is SGHAT, CDR2 FQNNGV. The chain's CDR3 is CASSRGQGANSPLHF. CDR3 bases: TGTGCCAGCAGCCGAGGACAGGGGGCTAATTCACCCCTCCACTTT.

This clonotype is labeled medium-sized. CDR3 sequence reads: CASSRQEGLQFF. The CDR3 DNA sequence: TGTGCCAGCAGCCGCCAGGAGGGACTCCAGTTCTTC. The rearrangement uses TRBV16 and TRBJ2-1; weak D call: TRBD2 (6 bases). V lost 4 bases to trimming and J lost 13 bases, with 14 bases between them. The CDR3 totals 12 residues. Germline V lookup: CDR1 KGHSY, CDR2 FQNENV.

Ten or more counts support this clonotype. This chain links TRBV18 with TRBJ2-3, with D uncertain. The CDR3 contains 12 residues. Trimming took off 5 bases at V and 4 bases at J, with 7 bases between the two ends. Germline V gives CDR1 KGHSH, CDR2 LQKENI. CDR3 loop: CASSWAADTQYF. In DNA form, the CDR3 reads TGTGCCAGCTCATGGGCTGCAGATACGCAGTATTTT.

By share, this clonotype ranks as large (0.1 to 1%). The rearrangement joins TRBV28 to TRBJ1-2, with D possibly matching TRBD1 (6 bases). CDR1 is MDHEN and CDR2 is SYDVKM in the germline V gene. V lost 5 bases to trimming and J lost 2 bases, with 18 bases between them. This CDR3 has 16 residues. In nucleotides, the CDR3 is TGTGCCAGCAGTCCTCCTCTGGGGGCGTTAAACTATGGCTACACCTTC. Translation gives CASSPPLGALNYGYTF.

Relative to its sample, this clonotype is medium-sized. CDR3 nucleotide sequence: TGTGCCAGCAGCTTAAACAGGGCCGATTCACCCCTCCACTTT. It is translated as CASSLNRADSPLHF. This chain connects TRBV7-6 to TRBJ1-6, with D possibly matching TRBD1 (6 bases). Trimming stripped 2 bases from V and 8 bases from J, with 10 bases between. This CDR3 has 14 residues. CDR1 is SGHVS and CDR2 is FNYEAQ in the germline V gene.

The sample holds many counts of this clonotype. The rearrangement links TRBV3-1 to TRBJ2-5; a possible D gene is TRBD2 (7 bases). The V and J ends lost 4 bases and 5 bases respectively, with 14 bases between them. This CDR3 contains 14 residues. Germline V lookup: CDR1 LGHDT, CDR2 YNNKEL (reference sequence). For the CDR3, the DNA is TGTGCCAGCAGCCGAAGGGGGGGGACGGAGACCCAGTACTTC. This gives the protein CASSRRGGTETQYF.

This clonotype qualifies as medium-sized. This chain links TRBV11-1 with TRBJ2-1, with 11 bases fitting TRBD2. Germline V gives CDR1 SGHAT, CDR2 FQDESV (reference sequence). The CDR3 is 14 residues long. Trimming at V came to 5 bases and at J to 6 bases, leaving 3 bases not matched to a gene. The CDR3 nucleotides read TGTGCCAGCAGCCCGGGACTAGCGGCCAATGAGCAGTTCTTC. Residues: CASSPGLAANEQFF.

This clonotype ranks as medium-sized. V and J are TRBV6-2 or TRBV6-3 and TRBJ1-5; D may be TRBD1 (6 bases). Trimming shortened V by 6 bases and J by 0 bases, and 18 bases separated the two germline ends. Germline assignment: CDR1 MNHEY and CDR2 SVGEGT. The CDR3 is made up of 17 amino acids. The CDR3, as DNA: TGTGCCAGCAGAGAGAGGGGTAGGGGGAATAGCAATCAGCCCCAGCATTTT. Encoded protein: CASRERGRGNSNQPQHF.

This clonotype rates as medium-sized (0.01 to 0.1%). In DNA form, the CDR3 reads TGTGCCAGCAGCTTCTCCCCCGGGACAGGGGGCAAGTGGAGCAATCAGCCCCAGCATTTT. Protein product: CASSFSPGTGGKWSNQPQHF. V usage is TRBV2 and J usage is TRBJ1-5; 12 nucleotides align to TRBD1. This CDR3 has 20 amino acids. Germline V gives CDR1 SNHLY, CDR2 FYNNEI. The ends lost 6 bases at V and 1 base at J; junction bases unmatched: 16.

This clonotype is categorized as medium-sized. The chain has TRBV14 and TRBJ2-1; 10 bases agree with TRBD2. This CDR3 is built from 16 residues. V trimming: 3 bases; J trimming: 9 bases; junction bases outside the gene matches: 11. Germline V CDR1 and CDR2: SGHDN, FVKESK. The CDR3 loop is CASSQISSGRRGEQFF. The CDR3 DNA sequence: TGTGCCAGCAGCCAGATTTCTAGCGGGAGAAGGGGTGAGCAGTTCTTC.

This clonotype is classed as large. The chain employs TRBV28 and TRBJ2-7; D is possibly TRBD2 (6 bases). Germline assignment: CDR1 MDHEN and CDR2 SYDVKM. With 1 base removed from V and 4 bases from J, the gap between germline ends came to 23 bases. The CDR3 contains 18 residues. In DNA, the CDR3 is TGTGCCAGCAGTTTATTAAGCCAGCCGGGGGAGATTAGATACGAGCAGTACTTC. As protein: CASSLLSQPGEIRYEQYF.

Concerning this clonotype: It may be a read error: a sequence one base away is much more abundant. CDR3 nucleotides: TGTGCCAGCAGCATAGCTCTCGCGCAAGAGACCCACTACTTC. Its protein product is CASSIALAQETHYF. The chain is built from TRBV7-9 and TRBJ2-5; D unclear. The V gene's germline CDR1 is SEHNR and CDR2 FQNEAQ (reference sequence). The CDR3 totals 14 residues.

This clonotype is deemed medium-sized. J is TRBJ2-2 and V is TRBV6-1, with 7 bases aligning to TRBD2. The CDR3 has 14 amino acids. V lost 6 bases, J lost 4 bases, and 5 bases stayed unmatched. The germline V gene encodes CDR1 MNHNS and CDR2 SASEGT. As DNA, the CDR3 is TGTGCCAGCAGCCCTACTAGCGTCACCGGGGAGCTGTTTTTT. Protein sequence: CASSPTSVTGELFF.

By share, this clonotype counts as medium-sized (0.01 to 0.1%). This chain joins TRBV7-3 and TRBJ2-2; tentatively, D is TRBD2 (5 bases). Germline values: CDR1 SGHTA, CDR2 FQGTGA. The CDR3 runs 16 residues. Trimming removed 1 base from V and 1 base from J, with 10 bases in between. As DNA, the CDR3 is TGTGCCAGCAGCTTAAACCCGGGGATGAACACCGGGGAGCTGTTTTTT. It encodes CASSLNPGMNTGELFF. The variable domain in full, with the rest retrieved from reference TRBV7-3 and TRBJ2-2, is GAGVSQTPSNKVTEKGKYVELRCDPISGHTALYWYRQSLGQGPEFLIYFQGTGAADDSGLPNDRFFAVRPEGSVSTLKIQRTERGDSAVYLCASSLNPGMNTGELFFGEGSRLTVL.

By sample share, this clonotype is medium-sized. The V and J genes are TRBV15 and TRBJ2-1; a possible D gene is TRBD1 (6 bases). Trimming took 1 base from V and 6 from J, leaving 16 bases between them. This CDR3 has 16 residues. Per the germline V gene, CDR1 is LNHNV and CDR2 is YYDKDF (reference sequence). The DNA for the CDR3 is TGTGCCACCAGCAGAGCTCCGGGAACAGGGTCCAATGAGCAGTTCTTC. Residues: CATSRAPGTGSNEQFF. Full variable domain (rest looked up from reference TRBV15 and TRBJ2-1): DAMVIQNPRYQVTQFGKPVTLSCSQTLNHNVMYWYQQKSSQAPKLLFHYYDKDFNNEADTPDNFQSRRPNTSFCFLDIRSPGLGDTAMYLCATSRAPGTGSNEQFFGPGTRLTVL.

Regarding this clonotype: Sequence at one end of the junction differs from germline and may be a read error. V is TRBV10-2 and J is TRBJ1-2; D ambiguous. The CDR3 is made up of 13 amino acids. CDR1 is WSHSY, CDR2 SAAADI, per germline. The CDR3 coding sequence is TGCGCCAGCAGTGATTCCTCAGTCTATTGCTACACCTTC. It codes for CASSDSSVYCYTF.